Listed below are T cell receptor beta chains from one sample, sequenced in a study of human T cells and chemical hapten exposure. TCRdb ran MiXCR on the RACE reads and lists one entry per CDR3 protein. The sample includes tens of thousands of distinct CDR3 sequences, around 4.1% of them seen just once. The sequencing input was whole blood. These receptors originate from a female donor in good health. Some clones in this sample may be carry-over from other donors' samples. The CDR3 runs from the conserved cysteine through the conserved F or W. Each record gives: J gene, clone size, D gene, CDR3 length, V gene, CDR3 protein, CDR3 DNA. A D gene is named only where the DNA matches it firmly. Not all rows give a size; the values are once, few, many and, for expanded clones, a class.

>TRBJ1-3|many|-|18|TRBV27
CASSPMTPGWKSGNTIYF
TGTGCCAGCAGTCCAATGACCCCTGGCTGGAAGTCTGGAAACACCATATATTTT
>TRBJ1-5|-|-|14|TRBV18
CASSPITSGQPQHF
TGTGCCAGCTCACCAATCACGTCAGGGCAGCCCCAGCATTTT
>TRBJ1-1|many|TRBD1|14|TRBV28
CATRRGGGWTEAFF
TGTGCCACCCGCAGGGGAGGGGGCTGGACTGAAGCTTTCTTT
>TRBJ2-3|many|TRBD1|14|TRBV10-3
CAISPGQGPDTQYF
TGTGCCATCAGCCCGGGACAGGGGCCAGATACGCAGTATTTT
>TRBJ2-7|many|-|14|TRBV5-1
CASSPGGTGDEQYF
TGCGCCAGCAGCCCGGGGGGCACAGGCGACGAGCAGTACTTC
>TRBJ1-1|many|TRBD1|17|TRBV7-2
CASSLVGQGGMNTEAFF
TGTGCCAGCAGCTTAGTGGGACAGGGGGGCATGAACACTGAAGCTTTCTTT
>TRBJ2-3|many|TRBD2|17|TRBV28
CASSSRTSGYHTDTQYF
TGTGCCAGCAGTTCCCGGACTAGCGGATACCACACAGATACGCAGTATTTT
>TRBJ2-1|few|-|13|TRBV5-1
CASSLTEYNEQFF
TGCGCCAGCAGCCTTACAGAGTACAATGAGCAGTTCTTC
>TRBJ1-5|many|-|15|TRBV12-3/TRBV12-4
CASSPGRWANQPQHF
TGTGCCAGCAGTCCGGGCCGGTGGGCCAATCAGCCCCAGCATTTT
>TRBJ2-1|-|TRBD2|16|TRBV24-1
CATSPQLAGWGNEQFF
TGTGCCACCAGTCCTCAACTAGCGGGTTGGGGCAATGAGCAGTTCTTC